Following are 16 T cell receptor beta chains from one sample sequenced in a study. TCRdb used MiXCR to reprocess the 5' RACE reads, holding one entry per CDR3 protein. The table has tens of thousands of distinct CDR3 sequences, around 26% seen once. Sequencing was done on a sample of tumor-infiltrating naive CD4+ T cells sorted from the breast tumor. As for subset: naive CD4+ T cells, CD4+CD45RA+CD25-. These receptors were collected from a female donor with breast cancer.

The V call is TRBV5-1, the J call TRBJ2-1, with 11 bases aligning to TRBD1. J gave up 7 bases and V 6 bases, and 12 bases lay outside the gene matches. Germline V gives CDR1 SGHRS, CDR2 YFSETQ. This CDR3 region has 16 residues. Written as DNA, the CDR3 is TGCGCCAGCACCCTTGACCGGGACAGGGGGTGGAATGAGCAGTTCTTC. Translating gives CASTLDRDRGWNEQFF.

The table lists this clonotype with a few counts. The chain is built from TRBV5-4 and TRBJ1-1, with TRBD1 matching over 10 bases. The V gene end was trimmed by 5 bases and the J gene end by 5 bases; junction bases not matched to a gene: 9. Germline lookup yields CDR1 SGHNT and CDR2 YYREEE (reference sequence). This CDR3 comprises 15 residues. The CDR3 sequence is CASRPGRTGGTEAFF. The CDR3 coding sequence is TGTGCCAGCAGACCCGGGCGGACAGGGGGGACTGAAGCTTTCTTT.

This clonotype is deemed medium-sized (0.01 to 0.1%). This rearrangement joins TRBV6-5 to TRBJ2-7, with 11 bases aligning to TRBD2. The J segment lost 7 bases and the V segment lost 0 bases, leaving 5 bases of the junction unmatched. The CDR3 length is 15 residues. CDR1 and CDR2 (germline): MNHEY, SVGAGI. The CDR3 nucleotides read TGTGCCAGCAGTTACTCAACTAGCGGGAGAGAAGAGCAGTACTTC. It is translated as CASSYSTSGREEQYF.

This clonotype has only one observation. Possible read error: a much larger clone is one base away. The chain recombines TRBV12-3 or TRBV12-4 with TRBJ1-5; the D is unclear. The CDR3 contains 14 residues. CDR3 in DNA: TGTGCCAGCAGCTTCTCGGGTAGCTATCAGCCCCAGCATTTT. This sequence encodes CASSFSGSYQPQHF.

This clonotype was counted between two and nine times. The chain joins TRBV12-3 or TRBV12-4 to TRBJ2-1; TRBD2 agrees at 9 bases. The CDR3 is 15 residues long. After removal of 6 bases from V and 6 bases from J, the junction contained 9 bases not matched to a gene. The CDR3 bases are TGTGCCAGCAGGGCGTCCAGCGGGAGGTTCAATGAGCAGTTCTTC. Its translation is CASRASSGRFNEQFF.

V and J are TRBV10-2 and TRBJ2-5; D is possibly TRBD1 (6 bases). This CDR3 spans 15 amino acids. The germline CDR1 and CDR2 sequences are WSHSY and SAAADI. V lost 0 bases, J lost 5 bases, and 13 bases lay in between. As DNA, the CDR3 is TGCGCCAGCAGTGAGTCTGGGGGCGGTTCGGAGACCCAGTACTTC. Protein sequence: CASSESGGGSETQYF.

As to this clonotype: The junction does not match germline at one end; this may be a read error. V and J are TRBV4-1 and TRBJ2-1; 7 bases map to TRBD1. The CDR3 runs to 15 residues. In germline, CDR1 is MGHRA, CDR2 YSYEKL. CDR3 loop: CASSQDDRVGNGQFF. The CDR3 DNA sequence: TGCGCCAGCAGCCAAGATGACAGGGTTGGGAATGGGCAGTTCTTC.

This clonotype was recorded a few times. The rearrangement uses TRBV4-1 and TRBJ2-1; 15 bases are shared with TRBD2. CDR3 length: 19 amino acids. CDR1 is MGHRA, CDR2 YSYEKL, per germline. V lost 3 bases, J lost 5 bases, and 11 bases stayed unmatched. The CDR3 sequence: CASSHPGLAGGPVHNEQFF. CDR3 coding DNA: TGCGCCAGCAGCCACCCCGGACTAGCGGGAGGGCCAGTCCACAATGAGCAGTTCTTC.

The chain has TRBV2 and TRBJ2-5; a possible D gene is TRBD2 (5 bases). Germline assignment: CDR1 SNHLY and CDR2 FYNNEI. The V gene lost 5 bases and the J gene lost 5 bases, with 9 bases spanning the gap. This CDR3 is built from 12 residues. In DNA form, the CDR3 reads TGTGCCAGCAGTCCTAGAGGGGAGACCCAGTACTTC. This encodes CASSPRGETQYF. Based on the CDR3 plus reference TRBV2 and TRBJ2-5, the full variable domain is EPEVTQTPSHQVTQMGQEVILRCVPISNHLYFYWYRQILGQKVEFLVSFYNNEISEKSEIFDDQFSVERPDGSNFTLKIRSTKLEDSAMYFCASSPRGETQYFGPGTRLLVL.

In its sample, this clonotype was seen a few times. CDR3 DNA: TGCGCCAGCAGCTCCGGAGGGTTCCCAGATACGCAGTATTTT. It codes for CASSSGGFPDTQYF. The chain is built from TRBV5-1 and TRBJ2-3; D is possibly TRBD2 (6 bases). V lost 3 bases, J lost 4 bases, and 12 bases lay in between. Germline-derived CDR1 and CDR2 are SGHRS and YFSETQ. The CDR3 is made up of 14 amino acids. Complete variable domain (other parts from reference TRBV5-1 and TRBJ2-3): KAGVTQTPRYLIKTRGQQVTLSCSPISGHRSVSWYQQTPGQGLQFLFEYFSETQRNKGNFPGRFSGRQFSNSRSEMNVSTLELGDSALYLCASSSGGFPDTQYFGPGTRLTVL.

The CDR3 region has the DNA TGTGCCAGCAGCACACAGACAGGGTCCTTTGGCTACACCTTC. Its translation: CASSTQTGSFGYTF. This rearrangement joins TRBV7-2 to TRBJ1-2, with 7 bases lining up with TRBD1. V was clipped by 5 bases and J by 7 bases; unmatched bases: 10. CDR1 and CDR2 from the germline V gene are SGHTA and FQGNSA. The CDR3 runs to 14 residues.

This clonotype showed up just a few times. This chain joins TRBV5-1 and TRBJ1-1; 7 bases align to TRBD1. The trim removed 4 bases at V and 8 bases at J, leaving 14 bases unmatched. This CDR3 has 15 residues. Germline V CDR1 and CDR2: SGHRS, YFSETQ. CDR3 loop: CASSGDSPGGGEAFF. In DNA, the CDR3 is TGCGCCAGCAGCGGGGACAGCCCAGGAGGAGGGGAAGCTTTCTTT. Filled out from reference TRBV5-1 and TRBJ1-1, the complete variable domain reads KAGVTQTPRYLIKTRGQQVTLSCSPISGHRSVSWYQQTPGQGLQFLFEYFSETQRNKGNFPGRFSGRQFSNSRSEMNVSTLELGDSALYLCASSGDSPGGGEAFFGQGTRLTVV.

The chain has TRBV5-1 and TRBJ1-2; 8 bases match TRBD1. CDR1 is SGHRS and CDR2 is YFSETQ in the germline V gene. There are 13 residues in the CDR3. Trimming cost V 4 bases and J 3 bases; bases outside gene matches: 2. The CDR3 DNA sequence: TGCGCCAGCAGCGTACAGGGGGACTATGGCTACACCTTC. It specifies CASSVQGDYGYTF. The full variable domain, rest sourced from reference TRBV5-1 and TRBJ1-2, is KAGVTQTPRYLIKTRGQQVTLSCSPISGHRSVSWYQQTPGQGLQFLFEYFSETQRNKGNFPGRFSGRQFSNSRSEMNVSTLELGDSALYLCASSVQGDYGYTFGSGTRLTVV.

The sample holds many counts of this clonotype. The chain has TRBV6-2 or TRBV6-3 and TRBJ2-1; TRBD2 matches 14 bases. This CDR3 spans 17 amino acids. Germline CDR1 is MNHEY and CDR2 is SVGEGT. V lost 6 bases to trimming and J lost 7 bases; unmatched junction nucleotides: 11. The CDR3 DNA sequence: TGTGCCAGCAGACCCTACGGGCGGACTAGCGGGAGGAATGAGCAGTTCTTC. This translates into CASRPYGRTSGRNEQFF.

The chain joins TRBV3-1 to TRBJ2-1; 7 bases are shared with TRBD2. Germline V gene data show CDR1 as LGHDT and CDR2 as YNNKEL (reference sequence). V was clipped by 8 bases and J by 6 bases; unmatched bases: 19. CDR3 size: 17 residues. This CDR3 reads CASAPGRAGTGGNEQFF. The CDR3 bases are TGTGCCAGCGCCCCGGGGCGGGCCGGGACGGGGGGCAATGAGCAGTTCTTC.

The V gene is TRBV12-3 or TRBV12-4, the J gene TRBJ2-7; no firm D call. Trimming shortened V by 3 bases and J by 3 bases, and 12 bases separated the two germline ends. The CDR3 has 14 amino acids. CDR3 residues: CASSFRGRVYEQYF. DNA for the CDR3: TGTGCCAGCAGTTTTCGAGGCAGAGTCTACGAGCAGTACTTC.